These 9 T cell receptor beta chains originate from one sample sequenced in a study of blood T cell repertoires in COVID-19. Produced via immunoSEQ multiplex PCR; TCRdb's table is partial and in-frame only. The sample has roughly 300,000 clones; around nine tenths are singletons. Sequencing input: peripheral blood. These TCRs come from a woman between 25 and 40 years old with COVID-19, enrolled during active disease.

This chain joins TRBV7-8 and TRBJ1-4, with D unclear. Looked up from germline, CDR1 is SGHVS and CDR2 is FQNEAQ. The CDR3 extends over 16 amino acids. Between the trimmed V and J ends, which lost 5 bases and 10 bases, there was a span of 23 bases. CDR3 region: CASSRREGFGIGKLFF. For the CDR3, the DNA is TGTGCCAGCAGCCGGCGGGAAGGATTTGGAATTGGAAAACTGTTTTTT.

V usage is TRBV2 and J usage is TRBJ2-1; a weak D match, TRBD1 (6 bases). CDR1 is SNHLY, CDR2 FYNNEI, per germline. The CDR3 has 16 amino acids. Trimming stripped 0 bases from V and 8 bases from J, with 17 bases between. CDR3: CASSEASAGVGYEQFF. The CDR3 bases are TGTGCCAGCAGTGAAGCTTCGGCAGGGGTTGGGTATGAGCAGTTCTTC.

The V and J genes are TRBV4-1 and TRBJ1-2; D is uncertain. Trimming removed 1 base from V and 6 bases from J, with 21 bases in between. Germline-derived CDR1 and CDR2 are MGHRA and YSYEKL. The CDR3 covers 17 residues. The chain's CDR3 is CASSQAVHREVFDGYTF. Written as DNA, the CDR3 is TGCGCCAGCAGCCAAGCTGTGCATAGGGAGGTATTTGATGGCTACACCTTC.

This clone was observed once. The chain recombines TRBV11-2 with TRBJ2-3; weak D call: TRBD1 (5 bases). This CDR3 has 14 residues. Germline loops: CDR1 SGHAT, CDR2 FQNNGV. Trimming shortened V by 1 base and J by 7 bases, and 12 bases separated the two germline ends. The CDR3 sequence is CASSLGQSPNTQYF. The DNA for the CDR3 is TGTGCCAGCAGCTTAGGACAGTCTCCGAATACGCAGTATTTT.

The chain employs TRBV3-1 (or the pseudogene TRBV3-2) and TRBJ1-2; 8 bases align to TRBD1. The length of the CDR3 is 15 residues. The germline V gene has CDR1 LGHDT and CDR2 YNNKEL (reference sequence). The V and J ends lost 3 bases and 0 bases, in that order; junction bases with no gene match: 3. CDR3 in amino acids: CASSQLTGANYGYTF. As DNA, the CDR3 is TGTGCCAGCAGCCAGCTGACAGGGGCTAACTATGGCTACACCTTC.

The V call is TRBV12-3 or TRBV12-4, the J call TRBJ2-2; weak D call: TRBD1 (6 bases). This CDR3 spans 13 amino acids. Trimming removed 7 bases from V and 7 bases from J, with 13 bases in between. CDR3 coding DNA: TGTGCCAGCAACACAGGGCGTGGCGGGGAGCTGTTTTTT. Its protein product is CASNTGRGGELFF.

The V gene is TRBV7-9, the J gene TRBJ1-5; 8 nucleotides line up with TRBD1. V lost 7 bases, J lost 7 bases, and 6 bases stayed unmatched. Germline V gene sequence: CDR1 SEHNR, CDR2 FQNEAQ (reference sequence). This CDR3 is built from 13 residues. The CDR3 protein is CASNRGGSQPQHF. The CDR3 DNA reads as TGTGCCAGCAACAGGGGGGGCTCGCAGCCCCAGCATTTT.

This clone was detected a few times. V gene TRBV7-9 combines with J gene TRBJ2-2; D is perhaps TRBD2 (5 bases). This CDR3 has 17 amino acids. Germline CDR1 reads SEHNR; CDR2 reads FQNEAQ (reference sequence). Trimming shortened V by 7 bases and J by 5 bases, and 23 bases separated the two germline ends. The CDR3 DNA follows: TGTGCCAGCAACCCTTACGGGGTAGTTGAGGGTACCGGGGAGCTGTTTTTT. This sequence encodes CASNPYGVVEGTGELFF.

This clone is a singleton in its sample. The V call is TRBV19, the J call TRBJ1-4; a weak D match, TRBD1 (6 bases). This CDR3 comprises 13 residues. Germline-derived CDR1 and CDR2 are LNHDA and SQIVND (reference sequence). Trimming shortened V by 7 bases and J by 5 bases, and 11 bases separated the two germline ends. CDR3 loop: CASTGDINEKLFF. The CDR3 region has the DNA TGTGCCAGTACCGGGGACATCAATGAAAAACTGTTTTTT.